Listed here are 14 T cell receptor beta chains from one sample, sequenced in a study of blood T cell repertoires in COVID-19. The data were produced by immunoSEQ multiplex PCR, yet TCRdb's version contains in-frame clones alone and is incomplete. The sample carries some 220,000 clones, around four fifths recorded once. Sequenced input: peripheral blood. These receptors were collected from a man aged 50-60 years with acute or convalescent COVID-19.

The gene calls are TRBV4-1 and TRBJ1-1, with TRBD1 matching 10 bases. With 5 bases clipped from V and 4 bases from J, the junction kept 19 bases outside the gene matches. CDR1 and CDR2 (germline): MGHRA, YSYEKL. The CDR3 sequence is 19 residues long. CDR3 amino acids: CASSWVDRGRWGRGTEAFF. The CDR3 DNA reads as TGCGCCAGCAGCTGGGTAGACAGGGGGCGCTGGGGACGGGGCACTGAAGCTTTCTTT.

V usage is TRBV7-2 and J usage is TRBJ1-2, with 8 bases fitting TRBD1. The CDR3 runs 16 residues. Germline CDR1 is SGHTA and CDR2 is FQGNSA. J was trimmed by 4 bases and V by 5 bases; bases with no gene match: 12. The CDR3 region has the DNA TGTGCCAGCAGCCCCCAAAATCAGGGGGCCCGCTATGGCTACACCTTC. Encoded protein: CASSPQNQGARYGYTF. The whole variable domain, filled in from reference TRBV7-2 and TRBJ1-2, reads GAGVSQSPSNKVTEKGKDVELRCDPISGHTALYWYRQSLGQGLEFLIYFQGNSAPDKSGLPSDRFSAERTGGSVSTLTIQRTQQEDSAVYLCASSPQNQGARYGYTFGSGTRLTVV.

V is TRBV4-1 and J is TRBJ2-7, with 9 bases identical to TRBD1. The CDR3 length is 16 residues. Per the germline V gene, CDR1 is MGHRA and CDR2 is YSYEKL. V lost 1 base, J lost 2 bases, and 6 bases stayed unmatched. The CDR3 is CASSQAPGQGTYEQYF. For the CDR3, the DNA is TGCGCCAGCAGCCAAGCCCCGGGACAGGGAACCTACGAGCAGTACTTC.

This clone has only a few counts. This rearrangement joins TRBV18 to TRBJ1-5, with D unresolved. The germline gives CDR1 KGHSH, CDR2 LQKENI. The CDR3 has 14 amino acids. The V end lost 3 bases, the J end lost 5 bases, and 11 bases lay between the germline ends. DNA of the CDR3: TGTGCCAGCTCACCTGAGCCAAAAGATCAGCCCCAGCATTTT. It codes for CASSPEPKDQPQHF.

The chain uses TRBV7-8 and TRBJ1-5; 9 bases are shared with TRBD1. Germline CDR1 SGHVS, CDR2 FQNEAQ. Germline trimming cut 3 bases from V and 4 bases from J; bases unmatched to any gene: 7. This CDR3 is built from 16 residues. CDR3 sequence: CASSFVQGARNQPQHF. The CDR3 nucleotides are TGTGCCAGCAGCTTTGTACAGGGGGCGAGGAATCAGCCCCAGCATTTT.

This rearrangement joins TRBV4-1 to TRBJ1-3; D perhaps matches TRBD1 (6 bases). The CDR3 has 18 residues. Germline values: CDR1 MGHRA, CDR2 YSYEKL. V shed 0 bases and J shed 4 bases, with 19 bases lying between them. The CDR3 loop is CASSQEAPPQGSGNTIYF. The CDR3 region has the DNA TGCGCCAGCAGCCAAGAGGCCCCCCCACAGGGATCCGGAAACACCATATATTTT.

The rearrangement joins TRBV15 to TRBJ2-7; the match to TRBD2 covers 9 bases. CDR3 size: 17 residues. Per germline, CDR1 LNHNV and CDR2 YYDKDF (reference sequence). J lost 4 bases, V lost 0 bases, and 10 bases had no gene match. The CDR3 DNA sequence: TGTGCCACCAGCAGAGAGGCGCCGCTAGCGGGAAATTACGAGCAGTACTTC. Its translation is CATSREAPLAGNYEQYF.

V usage is TRBV12-3 or TRBV12-4 and J usage is TRBJ1-2, with a tentative D call TRBD1 (6 bases). The CDR3 is 13 amino acids. The V end was cut by 5 bases, the J end by 5 bases, with 12 bases between. The CDR3 region has the DNA TGTGCCAGCAGTGCGGGGGCGGAATATGGCTACACCTTC. It specifies CASSAGAEYGYTF.

This rearrangement joins TRBV19 to TRBJ2-7, with TRBD1 identical over 8 bases. Looked up from germline, CDR1 is LNHDA and CDR2 is SQIVND (reference sequence). This CDR3 has 14 residues. The V and J ends lost 8 bases and 3 bases, in that order; junction bases with no gene match: 9. The CDR3 loop reads CASSQGQGFYEQYF. In DNA, the CDR3 is TGTGCCAGTTCCCAAGGACAGGGTTTCTACGAGCAGTACTTC. Variable domain in full (rest from reference TRBV19 and TRBJ2-7): DGGITQSPKYLFRKEGQNVTLSCEQNLNHDAMYWYRQDPGQGLRLIYYSQIVNDFQKGDIAEGYSVSREKKESFPLTVTSAQKNPTAFYLCASSQGQGFYEQYFGPGTRLTVT.

V gene TRBV7-2 combines with J gene TRBJ1-2; TRBD1 matches at 10 bases. This CDR3 region has 15 residues. Germline V gene data show CDR1 as SGHTA and CDR2 as FQGNSA. V shed 4 bases, J shed 5 bases, and the junction held 7 bases outside the gene matches. The CDR3 sequence is CASSSRRDRGYGYTF. CDR3 DNA sequence: TGTGCCAGCAGCTCCCGACGGGACAGGGGATATGGCTACACCTTC. Combining the CDR3 with reference TRBV7-2 and TRBJ1-2 gives the whole variable domain GAGVSQSPSNKVTEKGKDVELRCDPISGHTALYWYRQSLGQGLEFLIYFQGNSAPDKSGLPSDRFSAERTGGSVSTLTIQRTQQEDSAVYLCASSSRRDRGYGYTFGSGTRLTVV.

V gene TRBV13 combines with J gene TRBJ2-1, with 11 bases that match TRBD2. J lost 9 bases, V lost 8 bases, and 9 bases had no gene match. Per the germline V gene, CDR1 is PRHDT and CDR2 is FYEKMQ (reference sequence). This CDR3 is 14 amino acids long. In nucleotides, the CDR3 is TGTGCCAGCTCTTTAGGACTAGCGGGCCCTGAGCAGTTCTTC. Its protein product is CASSLGLAGPEQFF. Supplemented by reference TRBV13 and TRBJ2-1, the full variable domain reads AAGVIQSPRHLIKEKRETATLKCYPIPRHDTVYWYQQGPGQDPQFLISFYEKMQSDKGSIPDRFSAQQFSDYHSELNMSSLELGDSALYFCASSLGLAGPEQFFGPGTRLTVL.

The CDR3 protein is CASSVALEGAYNEQFF. The CDR3 DNA reads as TGTGCCAGCAGCGTAGCTTTGGAGGGAGCCTACAATGAGCAGTTCTTC. The chain joins TRBV9 to TRBJ2-1; a weak D match, TRBD2 (6 bases). The CDR3 runs 16 residues. CDR1 and CDR2 from the germline V gene are SGDLS and YYNGEE. V lost 0 bases and J 2 bases, leaving 12 bases between the germline ends.

In its sample, this clone was seen a few times. The gene calls are TRBV6-5 and TRBJ2-1; tentatively, D is TRBD2 (6 bases). Trimming cost V 3 bases and J 2 bases, with 11 bases left between them. The CDR3 is 15 residues long. Germline CDR1 MNHEY, CDR2 SVGAGI. CDR3 region: CASSYRSGAYNEQFF. The CDR3 region has the DNA TGTGCCAGCAGTTATCGCTCGGGGGCCTACAATGAGCAGTTCTTC.

The table lists this clone with a count of one. This rearrangement joins TRBV19 to TRBJ2-1; 10 positions agree with TRBD2. The CDR3 is 15 amino acids. J gave up 6 bases and V 4 bases, and 6 bases lay outside the gene matches. Per germline, CDR1 LNHDA and CDR2 SQIVND (reference sequence). This CDR3 reads CASSTLAGVVNEQFF. For the CDR3, the DNA is TGTGCCAGTAGTACCCTAGCGGGGGTAGTCAATGAGCAGTTCTTC.